Below, 19 T cell receptor beta chains from the same sample are listed, as sequenced in a study of T-cell memory formation after mild COVID-19. From the 5' RACE reads, TCRdb called clonotypes with MiXCR, one entry per CDR3 protein. The profile shows 450,000 to 650,000 distinct CDR3 sequences, 20% to 25% of them singletons. Sequenced: PBMCs or a T cell subset sorted from them (not recorded which). Every receptor here comes from an adult woman who had mild COVID-19 (a few samples of this study predate the infection). Cell type and time point are not known.

The J gene is TRBJ2-5, the V gene TRBV7-8; weak D call: TRBD1 (8 bases). The germline V gene has CDR1 SGHVS and CDR2 FQNEAQ. The CDR3 has 15 amino acids. Trimming cost V 4 bases and J 0 bases, with 12 bases left between them. The CDR3 nucleotides are TGTGCCAGCAGCTCACAGGGGGGGTACCAAGAGACCCAGTACTTC. It is translated as CASSSQGGYQETQYF.

The chain links TRBV30 to TRBJ2-7; D is uncertain. From germline, CDR1 is GTSNPN and CDR2 SVGIG (reference sequence). V shed 2 bases and J shed 3 bases, with 5 bases lying between them. The CDR3 consists of 11 residues. This CDR3 is CAWSTVYEQYF. CDR3 bases: TGTGCCTGGAGTACCGTCTACGAGCAGTACTTC.

The chain has TRBV18 and TRBJ2-7, with D uncertain. V was trimmed by 6 bases and J by 3 bases, leaving 12 bases between them. Per the germline V gene, CDR1 is KGHSH and CDR2 is LQKENI. The CDR3 has 13 amino acids. In DNA form, the CDR3 reads TGTGCCAGCTCGGCCACTCGATTCTACGAGCAGTACTTC. This translates into CASSATRFYEQYF. Supplemented by reference TRBV18 and TRBJ2-7, the full variable domain reads NAGVMQNPRHLVRRRGQEARLRCSPMKGHSHVYWYRQLPEEGLKFMVYLQKENIIDESGMPKERFSAEFPKEGPSILRIQQVVRGDSAAYFCASSATRFYEQYFGPGTRLTVT.

This clonotype came up once. The V gene is TRBV9, the J gene TRBJ1-2, with D perhaps TRBD1 (5 bases). Trimming cost V 4 bases and J 0 bases, with 19 bases left between them. The length of the CDR3 is 17 residues. CDR1 and CDR2 (germline): SGDLS, YYNGEE. The CDR3: CASSPRGDGRANYGYTF. CDR3 sequence (DNA): TGTGCCAGCAGCCCCCGGGGGGACGGAAGGGCTAACTATGGCTACACCTTC.

As concerns this clonotype: A junction end diverges from the germline sequence, so it may reflect a read error. This chain joins TRBV20-1 and TRBJ2-1; tentatively, D is TRBD2 (6 bases). CDR3 length: 13 amino acids. Germline CDR1 and CDR2: DFQATT and SNEGSKA (reference sequence). CDR3 sequence (DNA): TGCAATGCTAGAGACCTTGGGGGAGGTGAGCAGTTCTTC. It yields the protein CNARDLGGGEQFF.

Only a few counts were recorded for this clonotype. The chain combines TRBV4-3 with TRBJ2-5; TRBD2 might be the D (6 bases). This CDR3 spans 16 amino acids. The germline gives CDR1 LGHNA, CDR2 YSLEER. V lost 0 bases, J lost 1 base, and 12 bases lay in between. This CDR3 reads CASSQDRAGPQETQYF. The CDR3 DNA sequence: TGCGCCAGCAGCCAAGATCGGGCGGGACCCCAAGAGACCCAGTACTTC.

In its sample, this clonotype was seen a few times. The chain carries TRBV30 and TRBJ2-7; 8 bases are a match to TRBD1. Trimming at V came to 5 bases and at J to 5 bases, leaving 11 bases not matched to a gene. CDR3 length: 14 residues. Germline CDR1 and CDR2: GTSNPN and SVGIG (reference sequence). In DNA, the CDR3 is TGTGCCTGGGAGGGACAGGCCTTTGCGAACGAGCAGTACTTC. Its translation: CAWEGQAFANEQYF.

This clonotype occurred a few times. The genes are TRBV5-5 and TRBJ2-1, with 13 bases that match TRBD2. The germline V gene encodes CDR1 SGHKS and CDR2 YYEKEE (reference sequence). The CDR3 extends over 15 amino acids. Unmatched junction bases numbered 10, after V lost 4 bases and J lost 12 bases. The CDR3 sequence is CASSGLAGVTVGQFF. Written as DNA, the CDR3 is TGTGCCAGCAGCGGACTAGCGGGAGTTACGGTAGGGCAGTTCTTC.

The chain has TRBV20-1 and TRBJ2-7, with a weak D call TRBD1 (5 bases). The CDR3 totals 12 residues. Germline CDR1 is DFQATT and CDR2 is SNEGSKA (reference sequence). V was pared by 4 bases and J by 3 bases, with 10 bases between. CDR3 residues: CSANPQGYEQYF. For the CDR3, the DNA is TGCAGTGCTAACCCCCAGGGCTACGAGCAGTACTTC.

This sequence joins TRBV5-1 and TRBJ2-1, with TRBD2 as a possible D gene (7 bases). From germline, CDR1 is SGHRS and CDR2 YFSETQ. V dropped 0 bases and J dropped 0 bases, with 19 bases sitting between them. The length of the CDR3 is 19 residues. DNA of the CDR3: TGCGCCAGCAGCTTGGCCGTCGCGGGGGCCCCGAACTCCTACAATGAGCAGTTCTTC. Its protein product is CASSLAVAGAPNSYNEQFF.

This clonotype appeared a few times. The chain has TRBV12-3 or TRBV12-4 and TRBJ2-7; 7 bases align to TRBD2. Trimming at V came to 5 bases and at J to 2 bases, leaving 6 bases not matched to a gene. This CDR3 is built from 14 residues. The CDR3 DNA reads TGTGCCAGCAGTGTAGTGGGAGGGCCCTACGAGCAGTACTTC. Translation gives CASSVVGGPYEQYF.

The CDR3 here is CASSPLARSYNEQFF. CDR3 DNA sequence: TGTGCCAGCAGCCCGCTTGCGAGATCCTACAATGAGCAGTTCTTC. The V gene is TRBV14, the J gene TRBJ2-1; D not resolved. The germline V gene encodes CDR1 SGHDN and CDR2 FVKESK. This CDR3 has 15 amino acids. V lost 4 bases to trimming and J lost 1 base, with 11 bases between them.

The chain combines TRBV6-1 with TRBJ2-7; 7 bases are a match to TRBD2. The CDR3 has 13 residues. Germline CDR1 is MNHNS and CDR2 is SASEGT. The V and J ends lost 5 bases and 9 bases, in that order; junction bases with no gene match: 10. CDR3 amino acids: CASSQSGGLGQYF. CDR3 coding DNA: TGTGCCAGCAGTCAATCGGGGGGTCTGGGGCAGTACTTC.

The V gene is TRBV20-1, the J gene TRBJ1-2; a possible D gene is TRBD1 (5 bases). V was shortened by 1 base and J by 4 bases, with 16 bases between the two germline ends. This CDR3 has 15 residues. Germline V gene lookup returns CDR1 DFQATT and CDR2 SNEGSKA (reference sequence). In DNA, the CDR3 is TGCAGTGCTAGAGTTCCGGGACCCACCTCCTATGGCTACACCTTC. This codes for CSARVPGPTSYGYTF.

The V gene is TRBV6-4, the J gene TRBJ1-2, with 8 nucleotides matching TRBD1. CDR1 is MRHNA, CDR2 SNTAGT, per germline. V gave up 5 bases and J gave up 9 bases; unmatched junction bases: 5. The CDR3 is 12 residues long. The CDR3 coding sequence is TGTGCCAGCAGTCCTCACAGGGGGAGCTACACCTTC. Its protein is CASSPHRGSYTF.

This clonotype was seen a few times. The chain employs TRBV20-1 and TRBJ2-3; D might be TRBD1 (5 bases). Germline V gene data show CDR1 as DFQATT and CDR2 as SNEGSKA (reference sequence). This CDR3 spans 15 amino acids. The germline V and J ends were trimmed by 1 base and 1 base, with 12 bases remaining between them. CDR3 bases: TGCAGTGCTAGAGTCGACAGTTCTCGCACAGATACGCAGTATTTT. Protein: CSARVDSSRTDTQYF.

This sequence joins TRBV3-1 and TRBJ2-3; TRBD1 aligns across 8 bases. Germline V CDR1 and CDR2: LGHDT, YNNKEL (reference sequence). V lost 3 bases and J lost 0; bases outside the gene matches: 2. This CDR3 has 15 residues. CDR3 sequence: CASSHQGASTDTQYF. In nucleotides, the CDR3 is TGTGCCAGCAGCCACCAGGGGGCAAGCACAGATACGCAGTATTTT.

This clonotype was recorded a few times. DNA for the CDR3: TGTGCCGGCCGGACAGGGCTAAGCACAGATACGCAGTATTTT. This sequence encodes CAGRTGLSTDTQYF. The V call is TRBV30, the J call TRBJ2-3; 8 positions match TRBD1. This CDR3 is built from 14 residues. Germline CDR1 is GTSNPN and CDR2 is SVGIG (reference sequence). After removal of 8 bases from V and 0 bases from J, the junction contained 7 bases not matched to a gene.

The chain recombines TRBV12-3 or TRBV12-4 with TRBJ2-7, with TRBD1 identical over 10 bases. This CDR3 contains 16 residues. Losses at the gene ends were 5 bases for V and 6 bases for J; bases not matched to a gene: 13. The CDR3 loop reads CASSRTRGQGPFEQYF. The CDR3 coding sequence is TGTGCCAGCAGTCGCACTAGGGGACAGGGGCCGTTCGAGCAGTACTTC.